This TCR beta chain was profiled in a study of blood T cell repertoires in COVID-19. Study context: Sites across the United States, Italy and Spain contributed samples from acute and convalescent COVID-19. T cells, B-cell-depleted T cells, or PBMCs provided the cDNA or gDNA that served as material.

Germline CDR1 and CDR2: SQVTM and ANQGSEA. CDR3 length equals 14 residues. Trimming shortened V by 4 bases and J by 1 base, and 13 bases separated the two germline ends. Measured with immunoSEQ multiplex PCR; TCRdb has only the in-frame clones, and not every one. In the table there are some 460,000 clones, about 85% of which are singletons. Donors of Cohort 3 who recovered were those that had two negative PCRs, clearance, or symptom resolution. This rearrangement joins TRBV29-1 to TRBJ1-1; D is ambiguous. Sample: PBMCs or T cells enriched from blood (not recorded which). The receptor's source is a woman younger than 35 who had recovered from COVID-19. The CDR3 region is CSVVLRIANTEAFF. CDR3 coding DNA: TGCAGCGTTGTGTTACGAATAGCGAACACTGAAGCTTTCTTT.